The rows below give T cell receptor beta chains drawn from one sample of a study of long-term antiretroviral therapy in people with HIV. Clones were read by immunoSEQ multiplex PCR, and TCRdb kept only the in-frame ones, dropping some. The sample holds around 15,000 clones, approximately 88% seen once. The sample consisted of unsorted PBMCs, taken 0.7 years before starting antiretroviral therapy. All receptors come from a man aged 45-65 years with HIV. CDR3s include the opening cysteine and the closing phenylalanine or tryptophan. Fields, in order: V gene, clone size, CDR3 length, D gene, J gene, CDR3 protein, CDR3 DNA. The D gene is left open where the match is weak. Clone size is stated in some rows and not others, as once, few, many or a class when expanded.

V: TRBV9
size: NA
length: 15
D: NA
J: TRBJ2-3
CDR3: CASTGGLDYTDTQYF
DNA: TGTGCCAGCACCGGGGGGCTCGACTACACAGATACGCAGTATTTT

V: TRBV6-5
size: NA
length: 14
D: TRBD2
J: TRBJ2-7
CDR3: CASGYSGSTYEQYF
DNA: TGTGCCAGCGGTTATAGCGGGAGTACCTACGAGCAGTACTTC

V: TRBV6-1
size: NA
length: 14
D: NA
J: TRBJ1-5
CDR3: CASSGPTGGQPQHF
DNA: TGTGCCAGCAGTGGGCCGACAGGAGGTCAGCCCCAGCATTTT

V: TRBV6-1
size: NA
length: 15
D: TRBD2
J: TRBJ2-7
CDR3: CASSHGGASSYEQYF
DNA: TGTGCCAGCAGCCACGGGGGGGCCTCGTCCTACGAGCAGTACTTC

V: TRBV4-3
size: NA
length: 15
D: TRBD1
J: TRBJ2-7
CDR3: CASSQDSRGLYEQYF
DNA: TGCGCCAGCAGCCAAGACAGCAGGGGGCTCTACGAGCAGTACTTC

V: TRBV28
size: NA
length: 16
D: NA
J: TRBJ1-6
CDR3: CASRDSFNSYNSPLHF
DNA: TGTGCCAGCAGGGACAGCTTTAACTCCTATAATTCACCCCTCCACTTT

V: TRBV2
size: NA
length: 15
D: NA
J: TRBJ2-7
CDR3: CASSSPGLLSYEQYF
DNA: TGTGCCAGCTCTTCGCCGGGACTTCTGTCCTACGAGCAGTACTTC

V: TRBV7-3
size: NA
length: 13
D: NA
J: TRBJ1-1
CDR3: CASSPQGSTEAFF
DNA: TGTGCCAGCAGCCCGCAGGGGAGCACTGAAGCTTTCTTT

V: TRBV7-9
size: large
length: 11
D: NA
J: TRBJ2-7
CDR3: CASSLSYEQYF
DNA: TGTGCCAGCAGCCTTTCTTACGAGCAGTACTTC

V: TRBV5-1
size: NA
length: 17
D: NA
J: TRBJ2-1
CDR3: CASSLALVGPSYNEQFF
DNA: TGCGCCAGCAGCTTGGCTCTGGTGGGCCCTTCCTACAATGAGCAGTTCTTC

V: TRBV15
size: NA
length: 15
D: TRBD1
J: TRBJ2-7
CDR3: CATSTGTADPYEQYF
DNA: TGTGCCACCAGTACCGGGACAGCGGACCCCTACGAGCAGTACTTC

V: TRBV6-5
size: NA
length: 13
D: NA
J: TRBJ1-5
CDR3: CASSYTSLQPQHF
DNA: TGTGCCAGCAGTTACACCTCATTACAGCCCCAGCATTTT

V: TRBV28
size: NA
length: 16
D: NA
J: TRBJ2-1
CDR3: CASSLTGTLSYNEQFF
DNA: TGTGCCAGCAGTTTAACAGGCACCCTCTCCTACAATGAGCAGTTCTTC

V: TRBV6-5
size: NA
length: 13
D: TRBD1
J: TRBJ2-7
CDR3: CASSRGQDYEQYF
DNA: TGTGCCAGCAGTAGGGGGCAGGACTACGAGCAGTACTTC

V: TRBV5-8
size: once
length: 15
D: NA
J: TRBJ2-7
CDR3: CASSLSRRSSYEQYF
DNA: TGTGCCAGCAGCTTGTCCCGCAGGAGCTCCTACGAGCAGTACTTC

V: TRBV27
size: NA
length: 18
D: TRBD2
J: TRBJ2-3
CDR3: CASSDQPTGTSSTDTQYF
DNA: TGTGCCAGCAGTGACCAACCTACCGGGACTAGTAGCACAGATACGCAGTATTTT

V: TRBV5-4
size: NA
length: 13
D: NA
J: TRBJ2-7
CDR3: CASSLQNLYEQYF
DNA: TGTGCCAGCAGCTTACAGAACCTCTACGAGCAGTACTTC